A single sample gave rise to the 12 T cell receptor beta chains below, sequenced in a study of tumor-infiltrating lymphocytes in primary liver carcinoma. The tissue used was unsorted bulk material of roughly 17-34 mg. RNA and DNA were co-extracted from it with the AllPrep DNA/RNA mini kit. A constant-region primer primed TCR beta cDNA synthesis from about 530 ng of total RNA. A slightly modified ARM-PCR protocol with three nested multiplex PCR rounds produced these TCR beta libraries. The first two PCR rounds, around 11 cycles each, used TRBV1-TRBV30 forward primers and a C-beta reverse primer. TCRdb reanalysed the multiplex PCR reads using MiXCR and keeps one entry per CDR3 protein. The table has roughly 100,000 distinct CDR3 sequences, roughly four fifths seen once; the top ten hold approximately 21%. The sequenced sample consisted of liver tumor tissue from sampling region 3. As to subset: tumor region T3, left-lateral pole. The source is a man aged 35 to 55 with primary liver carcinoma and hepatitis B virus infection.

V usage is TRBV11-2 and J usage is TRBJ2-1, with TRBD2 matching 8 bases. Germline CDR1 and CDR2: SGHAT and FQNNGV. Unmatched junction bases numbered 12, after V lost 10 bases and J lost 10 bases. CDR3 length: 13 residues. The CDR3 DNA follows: TGTGCCATTCCCGTGACTAGCGAGAGGGAGCAGTTCTTC. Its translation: CAIPVTSEREQFF.

CDR3 amino acids: CASSDSQSGSTDMQYF. CDR3 nucleotides: TGTGCCAGCAGTGACTCACAGAGCGGGAGCACAGATATGCAATATTTT. The chain has TRBV6-4 and TRBJ2-3, with 8 bases that match TRBD2. Germline CDR1 and CDR2: MRHNA and SNTAGT. V trimming: 0 bases; J trimming: 15 bases; junction bases outside the gene matches: 17. The CDR3 is 16 amino acids.

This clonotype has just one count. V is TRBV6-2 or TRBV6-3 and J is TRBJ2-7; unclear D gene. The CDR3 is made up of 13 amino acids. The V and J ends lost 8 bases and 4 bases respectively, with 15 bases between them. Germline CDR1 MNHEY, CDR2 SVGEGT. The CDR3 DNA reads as TGTGCCAGCGGTTTGCGATCATTTTACGAGCAGTACTTC. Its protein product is CASGLRSFYEQYF.

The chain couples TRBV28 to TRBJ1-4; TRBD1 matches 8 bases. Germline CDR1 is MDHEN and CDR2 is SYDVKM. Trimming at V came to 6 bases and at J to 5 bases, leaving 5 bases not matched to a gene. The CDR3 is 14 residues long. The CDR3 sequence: CASRQGQENEKLFF. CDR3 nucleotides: TGTGCCAGCAGACAGGGACAGGAAAATGAAAAACTGTTTTTT.

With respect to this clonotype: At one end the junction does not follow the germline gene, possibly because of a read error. CDR3 DNA sequence: TGCACCAGCAGCCATGAGTATGGCAGGGGGCGCGAAACTAATGAAAAACTGTTTTTT. Protein: CTSSHEYGRGRETNEKLFF. The V and J genes are TRBV4-3 and TRBJ1-4; the match to TRBD1 covers 8 bases. The V gene's germline CDR1 is LGHNA and CDR2 YSLEER. There are 19 residues in the CDR3.

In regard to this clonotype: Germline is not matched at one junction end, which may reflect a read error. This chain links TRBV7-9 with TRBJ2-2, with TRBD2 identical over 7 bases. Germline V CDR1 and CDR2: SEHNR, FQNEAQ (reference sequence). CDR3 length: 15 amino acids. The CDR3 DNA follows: TGTGCTAGCACCAGGACTAGACAGAACACCGGGGAGCTGTTCTTT. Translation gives CASTRTRQNTGELFF.

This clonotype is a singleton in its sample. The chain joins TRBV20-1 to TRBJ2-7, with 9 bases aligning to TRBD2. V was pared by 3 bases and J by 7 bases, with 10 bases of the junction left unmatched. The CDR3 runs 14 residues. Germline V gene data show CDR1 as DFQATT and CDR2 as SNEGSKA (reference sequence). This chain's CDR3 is CSASPSSGKGEQYF. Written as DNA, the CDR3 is TGCAGTGCTAGTCCCTCTAGCGGGAAGGGAGAGCAGTACTTC.

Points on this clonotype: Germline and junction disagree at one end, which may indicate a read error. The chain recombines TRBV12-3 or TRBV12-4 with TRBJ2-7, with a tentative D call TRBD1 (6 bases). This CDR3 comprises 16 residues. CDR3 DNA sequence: TGTGCCAGCAGTTCATGGGGGCAAGGGAGATCCTACGAGCAGTATTTC. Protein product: CASSSWGQGRSYEQYF.

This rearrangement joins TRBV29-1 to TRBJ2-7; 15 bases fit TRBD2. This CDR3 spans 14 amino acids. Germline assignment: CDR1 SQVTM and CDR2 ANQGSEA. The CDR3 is CRVAGLAGGDEQYF. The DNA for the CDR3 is TGCAGGGTCGCGGGACTAGCGGGAGGCGACGAGCAGTACTTC.

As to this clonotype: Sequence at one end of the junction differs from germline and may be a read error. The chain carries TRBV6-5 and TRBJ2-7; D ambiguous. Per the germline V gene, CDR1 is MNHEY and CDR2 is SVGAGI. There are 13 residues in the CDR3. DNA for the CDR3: TGTGCCAGCACCCCAAGACTCTCCTACGAGCAGTATTTC. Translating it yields CASTPRLSYEQYF.

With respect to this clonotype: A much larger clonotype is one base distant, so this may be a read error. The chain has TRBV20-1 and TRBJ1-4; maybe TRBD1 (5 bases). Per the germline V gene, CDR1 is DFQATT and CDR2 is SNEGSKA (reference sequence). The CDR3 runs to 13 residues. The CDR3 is CGAGDAVEEKLFF. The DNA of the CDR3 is TGCGGTGCTGGGGACGCGGTGGAGGAAAAACTGTTTTTT.

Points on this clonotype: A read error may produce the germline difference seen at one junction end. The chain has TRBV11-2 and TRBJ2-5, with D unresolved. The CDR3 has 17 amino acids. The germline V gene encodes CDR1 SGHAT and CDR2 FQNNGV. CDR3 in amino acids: CTSSLRVAFRLQETQYF. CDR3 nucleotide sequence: TGCACCAGCAGCTTAAGGGTCGCTTTCCGACTCCAAGAGACCCAGTACTTC.